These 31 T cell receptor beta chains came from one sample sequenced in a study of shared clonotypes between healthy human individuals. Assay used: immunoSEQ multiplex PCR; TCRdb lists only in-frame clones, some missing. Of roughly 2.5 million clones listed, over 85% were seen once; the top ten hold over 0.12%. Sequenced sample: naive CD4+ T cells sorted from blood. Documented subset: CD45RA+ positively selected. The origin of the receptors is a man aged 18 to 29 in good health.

CDR3 amino acids: CSISLYTGGGYTF. CDR3 in DNA: TGCAGCATCAGCTTATACACGGGGGGTGGCTACACCTTC. The V gene is TRBV29-1, the J gene TRBJ1-2, with a weak D call TRBD1 (5 bases). Trimming stripped 8 bases from V and 7 bases from J, with 20 bases between. Germline V lookup: CDR1 SQVTM, CDR2 ANQGSEA. The CDR3 is made up of 13 amino acids.

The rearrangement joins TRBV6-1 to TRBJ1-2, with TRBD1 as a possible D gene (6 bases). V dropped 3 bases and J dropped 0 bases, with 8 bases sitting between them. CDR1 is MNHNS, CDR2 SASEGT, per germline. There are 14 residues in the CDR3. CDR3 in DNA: TGTGCCAGCAGTGATCAGGGGTCTAACTATGGCTACACCTTC. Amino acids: CASSDQGSNYGYTF.

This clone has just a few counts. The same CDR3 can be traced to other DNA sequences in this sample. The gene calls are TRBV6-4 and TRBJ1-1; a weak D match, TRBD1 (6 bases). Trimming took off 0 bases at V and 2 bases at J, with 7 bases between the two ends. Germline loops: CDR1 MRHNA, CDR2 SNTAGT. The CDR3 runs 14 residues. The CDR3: CASSDSDRNTEAFF. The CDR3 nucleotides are TGTGCCAGCAGTGACTCGGACAGAAACACTGAAGCTTTCTTT.

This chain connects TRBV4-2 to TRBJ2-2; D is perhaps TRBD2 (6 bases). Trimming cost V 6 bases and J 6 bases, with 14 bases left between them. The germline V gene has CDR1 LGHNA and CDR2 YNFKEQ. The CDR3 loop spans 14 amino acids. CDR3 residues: CASRQEPGAGELFF. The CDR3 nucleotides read TGTGCCAGCAGACAGGAGCCGGGGGCCGGGGAGCTGTTTTTT.

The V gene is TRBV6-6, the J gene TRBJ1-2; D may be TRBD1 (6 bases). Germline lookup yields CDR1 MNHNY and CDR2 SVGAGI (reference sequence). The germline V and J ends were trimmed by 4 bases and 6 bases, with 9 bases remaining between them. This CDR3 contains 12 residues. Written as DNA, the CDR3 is TGTGCCAGCAGTTCAACAGGGAATGGCTACACCTTC. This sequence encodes CASSSTGNGYTF.

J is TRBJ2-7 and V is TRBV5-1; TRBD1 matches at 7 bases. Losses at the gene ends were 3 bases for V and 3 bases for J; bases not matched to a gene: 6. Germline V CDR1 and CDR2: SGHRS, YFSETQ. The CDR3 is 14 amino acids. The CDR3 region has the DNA TGCGCCAGCAGCTCCCGACAGGGTTTCTACGAGCAGTACTTC. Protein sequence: CASSSRQGFYEQYF.

The chain's CDR3 is CASGRDPGPGELFF. The CDR3, as DNA: TGCGCCAGCGGCAGGGACCCCGGACCCGGGGAGCTGTTTTTT. The gene calls are TRBV5-1 and TRBJ2-2; perhaps D is TRBD1 or TRBD2 (5 bases each). Germline CDR1 is SGHRS and CDR2 is YFSETQ. This CDR3 contains 14 residues. Trimming shortened V by 7 bases and J by 6 bases, and 16 bases separated the two germline ends.

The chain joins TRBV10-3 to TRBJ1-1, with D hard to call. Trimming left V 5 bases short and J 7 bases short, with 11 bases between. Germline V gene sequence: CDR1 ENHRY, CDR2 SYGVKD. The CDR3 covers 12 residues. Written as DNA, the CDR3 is TGTGCCATCAGTCAAGAGGGTTTTGAAGCTTTCTTT. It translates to CAISQEGFEAFF.

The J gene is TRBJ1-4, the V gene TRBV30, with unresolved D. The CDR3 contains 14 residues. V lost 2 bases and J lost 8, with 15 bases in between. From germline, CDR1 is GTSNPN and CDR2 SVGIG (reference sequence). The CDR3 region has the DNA TGTGCCTGGAGTTTTACACCGCTTGAGGAAAAACTGTTTTTT. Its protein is CAWSFTPLEEKLFF.

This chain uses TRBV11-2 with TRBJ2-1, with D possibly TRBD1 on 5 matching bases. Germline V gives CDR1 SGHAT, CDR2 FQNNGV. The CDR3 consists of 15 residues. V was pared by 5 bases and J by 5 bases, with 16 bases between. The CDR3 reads CASSPGQGWDNEQFF. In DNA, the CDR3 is TGTGCCAGCAGCCCCGGGCAGGGATGGGACAATGAGCAGTTCTTC.

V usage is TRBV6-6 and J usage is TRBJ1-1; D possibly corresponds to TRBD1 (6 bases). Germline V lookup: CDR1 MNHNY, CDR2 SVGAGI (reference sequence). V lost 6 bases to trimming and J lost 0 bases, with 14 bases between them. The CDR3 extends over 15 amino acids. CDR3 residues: CASSPKGGMNTEAFF. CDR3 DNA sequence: TGTGCCAGCAGCCCCAAGGGGGGCATGAACACTGAAGCTTTCTTT.

The CDR3 region has the DNA TGTGCCAGCAGCAAGGGACAGGGGGGAGCTTTCTTT. Amino acids: CASSKGQGGAFF. The chain uses TRBV2 and TRBJ1-1; 11 bases are a match to TRBD1. Germline V gene sequence: CDR1 SNHLY, CDR2 FYNNEI. The CDR3 contains 12 residues. The ends lost 6 bases at V and 10 bases at J; junction bases unmatched: 4.

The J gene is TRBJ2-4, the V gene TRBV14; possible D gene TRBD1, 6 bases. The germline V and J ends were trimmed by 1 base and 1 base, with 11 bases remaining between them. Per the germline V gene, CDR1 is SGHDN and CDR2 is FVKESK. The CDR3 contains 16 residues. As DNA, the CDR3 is TGTGCCAGCAGCCAAGCACAGGGTTTGGCCAAAAACATTCAGTACTTC. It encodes CASSQAQGLAKNIQYF.

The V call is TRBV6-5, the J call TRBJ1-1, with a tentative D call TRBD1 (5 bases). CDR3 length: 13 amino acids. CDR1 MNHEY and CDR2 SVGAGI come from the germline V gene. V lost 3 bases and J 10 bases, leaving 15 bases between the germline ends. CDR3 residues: CASSYQGSRRAFF. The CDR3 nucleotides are TGTGCCAGCAGTTATCAGGGTTCGCGGCGAGCTTTCTTT.

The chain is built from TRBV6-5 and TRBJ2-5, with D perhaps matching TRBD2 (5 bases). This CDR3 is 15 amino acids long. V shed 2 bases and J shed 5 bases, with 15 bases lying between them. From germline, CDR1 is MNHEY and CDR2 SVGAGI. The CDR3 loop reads CASSYAELGRETQYF. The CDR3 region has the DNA TGTGCCAGCAGTTACGCGGAACTAGGAAGGGAGACCCAGTACTTC.

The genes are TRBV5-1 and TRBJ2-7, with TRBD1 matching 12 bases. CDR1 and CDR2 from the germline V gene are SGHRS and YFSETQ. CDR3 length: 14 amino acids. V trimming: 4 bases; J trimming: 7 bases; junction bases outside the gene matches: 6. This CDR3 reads CASSPGQGAEEQYF. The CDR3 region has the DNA TGCGCCAGCAGCCCGGGACAGGGGGCGGAAGAGCAGTACTTC.

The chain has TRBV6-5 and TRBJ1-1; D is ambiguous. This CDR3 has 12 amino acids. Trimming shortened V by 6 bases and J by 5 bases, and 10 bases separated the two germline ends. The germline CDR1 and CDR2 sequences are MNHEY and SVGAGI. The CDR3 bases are TGTGCCAGCAGCCGTGCGGTTACTGAAGCTTTCTTT. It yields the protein CASSRAVTEAFF.

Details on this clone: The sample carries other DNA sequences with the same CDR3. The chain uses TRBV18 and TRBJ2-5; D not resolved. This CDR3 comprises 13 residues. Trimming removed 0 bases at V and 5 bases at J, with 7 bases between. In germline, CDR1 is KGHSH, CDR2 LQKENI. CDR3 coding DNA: TGTGCCAGCTCACCACCGTCGGCTGAGACCCAGTACTTC. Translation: CASSPPSAETQYF. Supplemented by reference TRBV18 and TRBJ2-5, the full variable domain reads NAGVMQNPRHLVRRRGQEARLRCSPMKGHSHVYWYRQLPEEGLKFMVYLQKENIIDESGMPKERFSAEFPKEGPSILRIQQVVRGDSAAYFCASSPPSAETQYFGPGTRLLVL.

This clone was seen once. The CDR3 DNA reads TGTGCCAGCAGAGAGAGGACGGCGAATAGAAACACCATATATTTT. Encoded protein: CASRERTANRNTIYF. This chain uses TRBV6-1 with TRBJ1-3; D gene uncertain. V lost 6 bases and J 5 bases, leaving 17 bases between the germline ends. The CDR3 extends over 15 amino acids. Per the germline V gene, CDR1 is MNHNS and CDR2 is SASEGT.

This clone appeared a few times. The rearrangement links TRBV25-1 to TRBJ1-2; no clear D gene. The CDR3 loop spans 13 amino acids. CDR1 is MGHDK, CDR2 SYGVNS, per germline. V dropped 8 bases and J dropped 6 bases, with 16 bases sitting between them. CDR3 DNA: TGTGCCAGCGCGGATTGGAAAATCCATGGCTACACCTTC. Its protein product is CASADWKIHGYTF.

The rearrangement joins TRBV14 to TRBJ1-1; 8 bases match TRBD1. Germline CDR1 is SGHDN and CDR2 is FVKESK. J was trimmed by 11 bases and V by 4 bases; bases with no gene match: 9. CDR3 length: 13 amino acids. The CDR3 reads CASSLRQGLMAFF. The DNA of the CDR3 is TGTGCCAGCAGCCTCCGACAGGGGTTGATGGCTTTCTTT.

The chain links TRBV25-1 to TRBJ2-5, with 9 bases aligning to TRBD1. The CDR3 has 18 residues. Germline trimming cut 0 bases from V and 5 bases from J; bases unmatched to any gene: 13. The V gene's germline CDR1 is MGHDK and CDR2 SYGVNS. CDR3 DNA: TGTGCCAGCAGTGAATATCCCGGAACAGGGGGCCGGGGGGAGACCCAGTACTTC. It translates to CASSEYPGTGGRGETQYF.

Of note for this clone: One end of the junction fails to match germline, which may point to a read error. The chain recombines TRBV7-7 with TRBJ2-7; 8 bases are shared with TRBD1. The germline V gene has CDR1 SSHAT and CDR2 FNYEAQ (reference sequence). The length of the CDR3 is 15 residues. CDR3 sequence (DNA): TGTGCTAGCAGCTTAGGACAGGGACCTATGTACGAGCAGTACTTC. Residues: CASSLGQGPMYEQYF.

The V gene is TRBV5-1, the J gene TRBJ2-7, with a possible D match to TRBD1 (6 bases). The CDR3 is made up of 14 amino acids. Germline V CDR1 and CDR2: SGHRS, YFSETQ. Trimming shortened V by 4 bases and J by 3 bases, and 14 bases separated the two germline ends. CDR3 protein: CASSLRQAGYEQYF. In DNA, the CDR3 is TGCGCCAGCAGCCTAAGACAGGCAGGCTACGAGCAGTACTTC. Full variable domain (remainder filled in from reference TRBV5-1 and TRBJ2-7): KAGVTQTPRYLIKTRGQQVTLSCSPISGHRSVSWYQQTPGQGLQFLFEYFSETQRNKGNFPGRFSGRQFSNSRSEMNVSTLELGDSALYLCASSLRQAGYEQYFGPGTRLTVT.

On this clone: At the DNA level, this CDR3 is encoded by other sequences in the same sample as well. As DNA, the CDR3 is TGTGCCAGCAGCTTGGGCGGCCAAGAGACCCAGTACTTC. Amino acids: CASSLGGQETQYF. The J gene is TRBJ2-5, the V gene TRBV7-9; no reliable D call. The CDR3 extends over 13 amino acids. The V and J ends lost 3 bases and 1 base respectively, with 6 bases between them. Germline lookup yields CDR1 SEHNR and CDR2 FQNEAQ (reference sequence).

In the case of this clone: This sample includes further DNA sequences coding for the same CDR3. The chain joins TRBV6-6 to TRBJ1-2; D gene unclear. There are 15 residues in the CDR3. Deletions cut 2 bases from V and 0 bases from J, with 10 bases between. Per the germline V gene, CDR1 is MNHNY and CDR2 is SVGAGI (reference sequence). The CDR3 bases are TGTGCCAGCAGTTACCCGGCGGAAGCTAACTATGGCTACACCTTC. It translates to CASSYPAEANYGYTF.

CDR3 in amino acids: CASSLGPSNEQFF. The DNA for the CDR3 is TGTGCCAGCAGTTTAGGGCCAAGCAATGAGCAGTTCTTC. The genes are TRBV28 and TRBJ2-1, with D uncertain. CDR3 length: 13 residues. The ends were cut back, 2 bases at V and 6 bases at J, with 8 bases in the middle. Germline V gene sequence: CDR1 MDHEN, CDR2 SYDVKM.

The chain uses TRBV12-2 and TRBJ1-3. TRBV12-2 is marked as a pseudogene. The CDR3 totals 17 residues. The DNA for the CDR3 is TGTGCAAGTCGCTTAAACGGGGACTGGTACTCTGGAAACACCATATATTTT. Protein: CASRLNGDWYSGNTIYF.

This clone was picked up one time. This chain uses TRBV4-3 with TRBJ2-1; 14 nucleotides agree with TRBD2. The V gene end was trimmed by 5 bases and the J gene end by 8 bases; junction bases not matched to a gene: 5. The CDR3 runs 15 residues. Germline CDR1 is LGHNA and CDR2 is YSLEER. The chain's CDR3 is CASSWGLAGVYEQFF. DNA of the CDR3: TGCGCCAGCAGCTGGGGACTAGCGGGAGTTTATGAGCAGTTCTTC.

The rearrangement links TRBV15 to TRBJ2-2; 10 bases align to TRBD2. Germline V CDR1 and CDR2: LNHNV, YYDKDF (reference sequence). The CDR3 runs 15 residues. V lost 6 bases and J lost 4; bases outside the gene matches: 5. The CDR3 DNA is TGTGCCACCAGTAAGGGACTAGCGAGCACCGGGGAGCTGTTTTTT. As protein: CATSKGLASTGELFF.

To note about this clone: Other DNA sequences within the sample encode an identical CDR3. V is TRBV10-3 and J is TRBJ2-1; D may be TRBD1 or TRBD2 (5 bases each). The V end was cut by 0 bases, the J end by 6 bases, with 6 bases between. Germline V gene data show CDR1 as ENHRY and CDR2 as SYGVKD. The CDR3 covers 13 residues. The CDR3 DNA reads TGTGCCATCAGTGAGTCTGGGGGCAATGAGCAGTTCTTC. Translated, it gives CAISESGGNEQFF.